The sequence of this T cell receptor (beta chain) was determined in a study of immune evolution from preneoplasia to lung adenocarcinoma. Assay: immunoSEQ multiplex PCR; the TCRdb copy retains only in-frame clones and omits some. The table records some 4,000 clones, roughly 80% of them present only once. This CDR3 is built from 13 residues. Germline loops: CDR1 SGHVS, CDR2 FQNEAQ. The trim removed 4 bases at V and 6 bases at J, leaving 4 bases unmatched. The rearrangement uses TRBV7-8 and TRBJ1-1; 8 bases line up with TRBD1. The specimen sequenced was FFPE lung adenocarcinoma in situ tissue. The receptor was isolated from a person aged 60 to 80 with lung adenocarcinoma. The CDR3 DNA follows: TGTGCCAGCAGCTCTACAGGGGGAGCTGAAGCTTTCTTT. This gives the protein CASSSTGGAEAFF.